This T cell receptor (beta chain) emerged from a study of beta chain features in type 1 diabetes. Findings of the study overall: TCRB CDR3s were moderately but significantly shorter in Type 1 diabetes patients in all four CD4+ subsets.

In its sample, this clone was seen a few times. Its antigen is not identified. CDR3 length: 15 amino acids. Germline V gene lookup returns CDR1 SGHAT and CDR2 FQNNGV. With V trimmed by 5 bases and J by 8 bases, 8 bases remained unmatched. The isolated RNA, all of it, was reverse transcribed, so expressed TCRB transcripts were what got sequenced. Sequencing used immunoSEQ multiplex PCR; TCRdb keeps in-frame clones, though not all of them. The table lists hundreds of thousands of clones, approximately 9.7% of them singletons. The source of this sequence is a young man with type 1 diabetes. The sample taken for sequencing was central memory CD4+ T cells from blood. The genes are TRBV11-2 and TRBJ2-1; 11 bases agree with TRBD2. CDR3 coding DNA: TGTGCCAGCAGCCCCTTAGCGGGGGGGCCGTATGAGCAGTTCTTC. This encodes CASSPLAGGPYEQFF.